A selection of T cell receptor beta chains follows, all from one sample in a study of cytomegalovirus exposure and HLA in healthy donors. The table came from immunoSEQ multiplex PCR; TCRdb's copy has only in-frame clones and leaves some out. The table lists more than 150,000 clones, more than 75% of them singletons. Sequencing input: PBMCs. The receptor set was obtained from a man aged 40-50 years in good health and CMV-seronegative. Each CDR3 is given with its conserved first and last residue. D genes are given only for firm matches. Only some rows state a clone size, as once, few, many or a class for expanded clones.

D gene	V gene	clone size	J gene	CDR3 protein	CDR3 DNA
TRBD1	TRBV5-4	-	TRBJ1-5	CASSSGGGIGNQPQHF	TGTGCCAGCAGCTCAGGGGGCGGAATCGGCAATCAGCCCCAGCATTTT
TRBD2	TRBV6-6	-	TRBJ2-2	CASSYRGLAETGELFF	TGTGCCAGCAGTTACAGGGGACTAGCGGAGACCGGGGAGCTGTTTTTT
-	TRBV5-6	-	TRBJ2-7	CASSLLALNTYEQYF	TGTGCCAGCAGCTTGCTAGCACTAAACACCTACGAGCAGTACTTC
-	TRBV7-3	once	TRBJ2-3	CASSSDFADTQYF	TGTGCCAGCAGCTCCGACTTTGCAGATACGCAGTATTTT
-	TRBV5-1	-	TRBJ2-1	CASSLAGQRTNEQFF	TGCGCCAGCAGCTTGGCCGGACAGAGAACGAATGAGCAGTTCTTC
-	TRBV11-2	-	TRBJ1-1	CASSLQRNTEAFF	TGTGCCAGCAGCTTACAGCGGAACACTGAAGCTTTCTTT
-	TRBV6-5	few	TRBJ1-2	CASSSDKSGGGYGYTF	TGTGCCAGCAGTTCTGATAAGAGTGGGGGCGGCTATGGCTACACCTTC
-	TRBV7-2	-	TRBJ1-4	CASSWGDSNEKLFF	TGTGCCAGCAGCTGGGGGGACTCTAATGAAAAACTGTTTTTT
TRBD1	TRBV15	-	TRBJ2-5	CATSRDPLSGTGRGMFQETQYF	TGTGCCACCAGCAGAGATCCACTCTCAGGGACAGGAAGGGGGATGTTCCAAGAGACCCAGTACTTC
TRBD2	TRBV27	-	TRBJ2-3	CASSPLLGLAGGKDTQYF	TGTGCCAGCAGCCCCCTGCTCGGGCTAGCGGGAGGTAAAGATACGCAGTATTTT
TRBD1	TRBV5-1	few	TRBJ2-1	CASSSGQGAHEQFF	TGCGCCAGCAGCTCGGGACAGGGGGCGCATGAGCAGTTCTTC
TRBD2	TRBV28	-	TRBJ2-1	CASRTGTSGSNDEQFF	TGTGCCAGCAGGACCGGGACTAGCGGGAGTAACGATGAGCAGTTCTTC
-	TRBV5-1	-	TRBJ1-3	CASSFNGELYSGNTIYF	TGCGCCAGCAGCTTTAATGGGGAGCTTTACTCTGGAAACACCATATATTTT
TRBD1	TRBV6-6	once	TRBJ2-1	CASSYSRDRGSNEQFF	TGTGCCAGCAGTTACTCCCGGGACAGGGGGTCCAATGAGCAGTTCTTC
-	TRBV29-1	-	TRBJ2-3	CSVRVNTDTQYF	TGCAGCGTGCGGGTCAACACAGATACGCAGTATTTT
TRBD2	TRBV5-1	-	TRBJ2-3	CASSSLGTSGGTDTQYF	TGCGCCAGCAGCTCGCTCGGGACTAGCGGCGGCACAGATACGCAGTATTTT
-	TRBV14	-	TRBJ1-1	CASSRTRGTEAFF	TGTGCCAGCAGCCGCACGCGAGGCACTGAAGCTTTCTTT
-	TRBV5-4	-	TRBJ2-7	CASSLPGAVGSYEQYF	TGTGCCAGCAGCTTACCAGGGGCTGTGGGCTCCTACGAGCAGTACTTC
-	TRBV6-5	-	TRBJ2-1	CASSYSVTSNEQFF	TGTGCCAGCAGTTACTCGGTTACTAGCAATGAGCAGTTCTTC
-	TRBV7-2	-	TRBJ2-4	CASSLQGTRAKNIQYF	TGTGCCAGCAGCCTACAGGGCACTAGGGCCAAAAACATTCAGTACTTC
-	TRBV7-9	-	TRBJ2-7	CASSLRTGSYEQYF	TGTGCCAGCAGCCTTCGGACGGGATCCTACGAGCAGTACTTC
TRBD2	TRBV7-2	few	TRBJ2-7	CASSTQRDYEQYF	TGTGCCAGCAGCACCCAGCGGGACTACGAGCAGTACTTC
-	TRBV21-1	-	TRBJ1-4	CASSKTRGTGNEKLFF	TGTGCCAGCAGCAAAACGCGGGGGACAGGGAATGAAAAACTGTTTTTT